The rows below give T cell receptor beta chains drawn from one sample of a study of T cells in Graves' hyperthyroidism and ophthalmopathy. TCRdb re-derived calls from the multiplex PCR reads in MiXCR, one entry per CDR3 protein. The sample lists about 620,000 distinct CDR3 sequences; roughly 15% were seen once. What was sequenced was blood. These receptors were obtained from a woman in her twenties or thirties with Graves' hyperthyroidism. The CDR3 runs from the conserved cysteine through the conserved F or W. D genes are given only for firm matches. Only some rows state a clone size, as once, few, many or a class for expanded clones.

clone size	V gene	D gene	J gene	CDR3 DNA	CDR3 protein
many	TRBV11-3	TRBD1	TRBJ2-2	TGTGCCAGCAGCGACCGGGACAGAAACACCGGGGAGCTGTTTTTT	CASSDRDRNTGELFF
once	TRBV5-1	TRBD2	TRBJ2-5	TGCGCCAGCAGCGGTACCGGACTAGCGGGAGGGCAAGAGACCCAGTACTTC	CASSGTGLAGGQETQYF
.	TRBV4-1	.	TRBJ2-7	TGCGCCAGCAGCCAGGCAGGGGGTAGCGGCTACGAGCAGTACTTC	CASSQAGGSGYEQYF
many	TRBV6-1	.	TRBJ1-1	TGTGCCAGCCGCGACCAGGGTATTGGGACTGAAGCTTTCTTT	CASRDQGIGTEAFF
.	TRBV5-1	TRBD1	TRBJ1-2	TGCGCCAGCAGCTTCAGGGGGGACCCTTGGGGCTACACCTTC	CASSFRGDPWGYTF
.	TRBV7-8	.	TRBJ1-1	TGTGCCAGCAGCTTATTGTCGCAGAACACTGAAGCTTTCTTT	CASSLLSQNTEAFF
many	TRBV28	TRBD2	TRBJ2-1	TGTGCCAGCAGTTTCTCGGCGGGAGGCCCGGTGAGTGAGCAGTTCTTC	CASSFSAGGPVSEQFF
.	TRBV7-9	.	TRBJ1-4	TGTGCCAGCAGCTTAGTTAGGGGTAGTAATGAAAAACTGTTTTTT	CASSLVRGSNEKLFF
many	TRBV28	.	TRBJ2-1	TGTGCCAGCAGTTTACACGGATTTAGCGGTAACAATGAGCAGTTCTTC	CASSLHGFSGNNEQFF
many	TRBV18	.	TRBJ2-1	TGTGCCAGCTCCGGGGCCTACAATGAGCAGTTCTTC	CASSGAYNEQFF